The entry below gives a single TCR beta chain sequence along with its context. Its antigen is currently unknown. This CDR3 comprises 15 residues. The germline gives CDR1 SGHTA, CDR2 FQGTGA. Trimming removed 2 bases from V and 4 bases from J, with 15 bases in between. The repertoire was sequenced with immunoSEQ multiplex PCR; TCRdb's copy has only in-frame clones and lacks some. The table has 100,000 or so clones, nearly 90% seen once. Time point of the sample: after dendritic cell vaccination, including at tumor progression/relapse. Fresh-frozen tumor tissue and more than two years of survival data were available for all. None of the glioblastoma patients had an isocitrate dehydrogenase mutation. This record comes from a study of glioma-infiltrating T cells after dendritic cell vaccination. Study-wide findings and caveats: Higher pretreatment TIL content predicted longer progression-free time and survival.

The sequencing here drew on blood, taken after dendritic cell vaccination. The receptor was derived from a human donor with glioblastoma. The rearrangement joins TRBV7-3 to TRBJ2-7; D gene ambiguous. CDR3 DNA sequence: TGTGCCAGCAGCTTACAGTCGCTCCCCGATTACGAGCAGTACTTC. Protein product: CASSLQSLPDYEQYF.